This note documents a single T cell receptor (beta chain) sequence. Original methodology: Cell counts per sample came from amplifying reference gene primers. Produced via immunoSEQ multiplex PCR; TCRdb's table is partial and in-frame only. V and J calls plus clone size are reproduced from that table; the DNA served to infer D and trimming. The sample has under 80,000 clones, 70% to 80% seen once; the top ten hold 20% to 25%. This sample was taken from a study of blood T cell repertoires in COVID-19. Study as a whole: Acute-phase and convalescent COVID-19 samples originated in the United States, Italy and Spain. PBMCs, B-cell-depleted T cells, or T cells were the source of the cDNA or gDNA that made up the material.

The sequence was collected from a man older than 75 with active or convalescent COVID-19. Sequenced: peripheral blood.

As DNA, the CDR3 is TGCAGCGTGGCCCAGACAGAGAATGGCTACACCTTC. Its protein is CSVAQTENGYTF. V is TRBV29-1 and J is TRBJ1-2; a possible D gene is TRBD1 (5 bases). The V end was cut by 6 bases, the J end by 6 bases, with 14 bases between. Germline V lookup: CDR1 SQVTM, CDR2 ANQGSEA. This CDR3 is 12 amino acids long.